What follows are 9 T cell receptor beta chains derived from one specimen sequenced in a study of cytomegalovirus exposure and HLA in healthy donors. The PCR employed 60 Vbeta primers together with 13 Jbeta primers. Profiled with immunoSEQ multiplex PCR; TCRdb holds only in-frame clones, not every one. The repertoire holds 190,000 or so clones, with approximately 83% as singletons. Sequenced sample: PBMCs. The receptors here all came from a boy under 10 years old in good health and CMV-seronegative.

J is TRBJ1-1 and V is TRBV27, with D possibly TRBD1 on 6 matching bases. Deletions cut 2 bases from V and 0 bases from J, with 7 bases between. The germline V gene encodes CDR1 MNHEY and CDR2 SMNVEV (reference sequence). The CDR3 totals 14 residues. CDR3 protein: CASSLQGMNTEAFF. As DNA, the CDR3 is TGTGCCAGCAGTTTACAGGGGATGAACACTGAAGCTTTCTTT.

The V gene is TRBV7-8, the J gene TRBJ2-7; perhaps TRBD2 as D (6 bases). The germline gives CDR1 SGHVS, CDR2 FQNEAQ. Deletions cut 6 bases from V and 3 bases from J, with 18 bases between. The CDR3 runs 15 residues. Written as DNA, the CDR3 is TGTGCCAGCAGGGGGACGGAGGGGCGAATCTACGAGCAGTACTTC. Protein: CASRGTEGRIYEQYF. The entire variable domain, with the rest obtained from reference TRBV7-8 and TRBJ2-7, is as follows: GAGVSQSPRYKVAKRGQDVALRCDPISGHVSLFWYQQALGQGPEFLTYFQNEAQLDKSGLPSDRFFAERPEGSVSTLKIQRTQQEDSAVYLCASRGTEGRIYEQYFGPGTRLTVT.

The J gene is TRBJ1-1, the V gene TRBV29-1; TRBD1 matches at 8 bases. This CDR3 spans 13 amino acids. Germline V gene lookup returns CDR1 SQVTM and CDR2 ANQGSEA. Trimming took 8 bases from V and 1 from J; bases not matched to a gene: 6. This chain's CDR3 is CSSRGQGNTEAFF. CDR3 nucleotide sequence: TGCAGCAGCCGCGGACAGGGGAACACTGAAGCTTTCTTT. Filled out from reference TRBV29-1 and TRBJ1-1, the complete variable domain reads SAVISQKPSRDICQRGTSLTIQCQVDSQVTMMFWYRQQPGQSLTLIATANQGSEATYESGFVIDKFPISRPNLTFSTLTVSNMSPEDSSIYLCSSRGQGNTEAFFGQGTRLTVV.

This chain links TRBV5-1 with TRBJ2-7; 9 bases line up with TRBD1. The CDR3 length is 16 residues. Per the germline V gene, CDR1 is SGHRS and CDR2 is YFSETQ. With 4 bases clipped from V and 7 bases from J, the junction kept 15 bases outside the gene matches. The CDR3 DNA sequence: TGCGCCAGCAGCACAGAACTACGGGACAGGGCAGGAGAGCAGTACTTC. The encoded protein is CASSTELRDRAGEQYF.

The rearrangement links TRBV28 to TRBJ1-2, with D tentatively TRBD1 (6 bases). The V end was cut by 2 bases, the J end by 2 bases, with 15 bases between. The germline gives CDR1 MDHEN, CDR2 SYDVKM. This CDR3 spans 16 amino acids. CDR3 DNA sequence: TGTGCCAGCAGTTTAATCGGGGGGCAGGGAAACTATGGCTACACCTTC. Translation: CASSLIGGQGNYGYTF.

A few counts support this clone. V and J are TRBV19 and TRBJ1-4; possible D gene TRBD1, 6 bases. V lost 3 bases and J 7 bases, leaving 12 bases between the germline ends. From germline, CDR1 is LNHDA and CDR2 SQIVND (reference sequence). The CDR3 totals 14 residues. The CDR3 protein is CASSIGGAREKLFF. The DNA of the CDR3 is TGTGCCAGTAGTATTGGGGGGGCGCGTGAAAAACTGTTTTTT.

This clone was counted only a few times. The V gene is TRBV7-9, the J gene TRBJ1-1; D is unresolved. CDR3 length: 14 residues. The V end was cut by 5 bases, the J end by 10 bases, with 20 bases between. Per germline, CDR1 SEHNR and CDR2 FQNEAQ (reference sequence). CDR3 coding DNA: TGTGCCAGCAGCACAGCGCGGGGAGGGAGTAGAGCTTTCTTT. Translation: CASSTARGGSRAFF.

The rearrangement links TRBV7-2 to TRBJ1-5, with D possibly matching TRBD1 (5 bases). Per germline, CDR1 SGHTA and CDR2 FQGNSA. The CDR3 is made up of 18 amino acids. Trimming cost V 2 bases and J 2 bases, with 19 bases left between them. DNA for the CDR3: TGTGCCAGCAGCTTACGGGGGGGGACGGAGGGTGGCAATCAGCCCCAGCATTTT. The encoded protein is CASSLRGGTEGGNQPQHF.

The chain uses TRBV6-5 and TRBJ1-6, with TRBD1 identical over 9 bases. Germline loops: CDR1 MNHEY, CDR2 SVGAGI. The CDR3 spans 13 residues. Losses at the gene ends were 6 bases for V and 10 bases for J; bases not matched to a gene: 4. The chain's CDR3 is CASSGQGFSPLHF. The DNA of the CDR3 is TGTGCCAGCAGCGGACAGGGGTTCTCACCCCTCCACTTT.